The entry that follows covers one T cell receptor (beta chain) sequence. The sample comes from a study of CD8 T cells in Susac syndrome. Germline loops: CDR1 SGHDT, CDR2 YYEEEE. The CDR3 totals 15 residues. V was trimmed by 4 bases and J by 1 base, leaving 11 bases between them. Reverse transcription of roughly 0.45 to 1 ug RNA used random hexamers. Amplification of TCR beta CDR3 was carried out by immunoSEQ multiplex PCR, which covered 54 Vbeta and 13 Jbeta segments. TCRdb analysed the immunoSEQ multiplex PCR reads with MiXCR anew, one entry per CDR3 protein. The table records fewer than 150,000 distinct CDR3 sequences, 94% of them present only once. Sequencing of TCR beta was carried out in blood CD8+ and CD4+ T cells. As controls, healthy donors matched for age and sex were used. Negative isolation was used for CD8+ and CD4+ T cells and FACS enrichment for TEMRA cells.

The source is a human donor in good health. The sequenced sample consisted of CD8+ T cells from PBMCs. The chain carries TRBV5-6 and TRBJ2-2; tentatively, D is TRBD1 or TRBD2 (5 bases each). CDR3 sequence: CASSTRDQNTGELFF. For the CDR3, the DNA is TGTGCCAGCAGCACCCGGGACCAGAACACCGGGGAGCTGTTTTTT.